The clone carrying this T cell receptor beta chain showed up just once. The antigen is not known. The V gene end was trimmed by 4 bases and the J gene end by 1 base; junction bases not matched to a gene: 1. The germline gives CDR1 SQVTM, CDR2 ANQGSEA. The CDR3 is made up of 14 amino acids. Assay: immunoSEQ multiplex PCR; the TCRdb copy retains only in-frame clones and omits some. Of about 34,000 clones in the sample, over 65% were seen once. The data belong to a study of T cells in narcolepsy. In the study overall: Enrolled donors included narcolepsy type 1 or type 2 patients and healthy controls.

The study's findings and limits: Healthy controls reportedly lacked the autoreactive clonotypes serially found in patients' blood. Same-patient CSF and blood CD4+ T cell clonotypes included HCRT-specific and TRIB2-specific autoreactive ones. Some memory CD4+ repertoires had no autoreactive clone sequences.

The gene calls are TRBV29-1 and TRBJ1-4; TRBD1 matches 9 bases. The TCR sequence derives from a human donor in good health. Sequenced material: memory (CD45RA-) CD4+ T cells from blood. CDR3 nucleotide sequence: TGCAGCGTTGCGGACAGGGGAACTAATGAAAAACTGTTTTTT. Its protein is CSVADRGTNEKLFF.